Below are 31 T cell receptor delta chains sequenced from a single sample in a study of gamma delta lymphoproliferative disorders and STAT genes (dated by TCRdb to 2017 to 2018). Library prep was done by multiplex PCR. Sequencer: Illumina MiSeq. TCRdb reprocessed the public reads with the caller CATT; rows with the same DNA were merged afterwards. The sample table lists over a thousand delta-chain clones, under 2.5% of them with a count of one. Approximately 90% of the sample is taken by the ten largest. For both patients and controls, peripheral blood mononuclear cells were isolated, and the genomic DNA from these cells was used for TCR sequencing. The sample comprised blood. These receptors all stem from a human donor in good health.

In the case of this clone: A read error likely explains why the TCRdb protein, taken from a much larger clone, differs from this DNA's translation at residue 14; the protein shown is translated from the DNA. For the CDR3, the DNA is TGTGCTCTTGGGGAACTAGTTCCCTTCCCGCTTCCTATTATCCACTGGGGGCTCATTACCGATAAACTCATCTTT. It specifies CALGELVPFPLPIIHWGLITDKLIF. V and J are TRDV1 and TRDJ1, with a possible D match to TRDD3 (8 bases). The CDR3 has 25 amino acids. CDR1 and CDR2 (germline): TSWWSYY, QGS. The germline V and J ends were trimmed by 0 bases and 2 bases, with 40 bases remaining between them.

Points on this clone: TCRdb records a much larger clone's protein for this DNA, with a difference at residue 5 that likely arises from a read error; the protein given is the translation of the DNA. The J gene is TRDJ1, the V gene TRDV1; weak D call: TRDD2 (9 bases). Per the germline V gene, CDR1 is TSWWSYY and CDR2 is QGS. CDR3 length: 23 residues. Trimming left V 4 bases short and J 0 bases short, with 36 bases between. CDR3 protein: CALGAAFLLLGDAVRIYTDKLIF. CDR3 sequence (DNA): TGTGCTCTTGGGGCAGCCTTCCTACTTTTGGGGGATGCTGTGCGGATTTACACCGATAAACTCATCTTT.

With respect to this clone: A far larger clone lies a single base away; this is likely a read error. In DNA form, the CDR3 reads TGTGCTCTTGGGGAGTCCCCTGCTGGGGGATACACCGATAAACTCATCTTT. Translation gives CALGESPAGGYTDKLIF. The chain combines TRDV1 with TRDJ1; 9 bases are shared with TRDD3. V shed 3 bases, J shed 0 bases, and the junction held 8 bases outside the gene matches. CDR1 and CDR2 from the germline V gene are TSWWSYY and QGS. The CDR3 extends over 17 amino acids.

This clone has only a few counts. A read error likely explains why the TCRdb protein, taken from a much larger clone, differs from this DNA's translation at residue 17; the protein shown is translated from the DNA. Additional DNA sequences in this sample encode the identical CDR3. CDR3 loop: CACDKIPLGDRKPTDKFIF. DNA for the CDR3: TGTGCCTGTGACAAAATTCCCTTGGGGGATCGGAAACCCACCGATAAATTCATCTTT. V gene TRDV2 combines with J gene TRDJ1; 8 nucleotides line up with TRDD3. The CDR3 length is 19 residues. Germline V CDR1 and CDR2: GEAIGNYY, EKD.

A remark on this clone: A far larger clone is a single base away, which makes a read error likely. Other nucleotide sequences from this sample produce the same CDR3. The V and J genes are TRDV2 and TRDJ1; a possible D gene is TRDD3 (5 bases). There are 15 residues in the CDR3. CDR1 is GEAIGNYY, CDR2 EKD, per germline. This CDR3 is CACDTAGPHTDKLIF. The DNA for the CDR3 is TGTGCCTGTGACACCGCTGGGCCTCACACCGATAAACTCATTTTT.

Details on this clone: A read error is the likely source, as a far larger clone sits one nucleotide away. The sample holds other DNA sequences that translate to the same CDR3. The genes are TRDV1 and TRDJ1; tentatively, D is TRDD3 (8 bases). Germline assignment: CDR1 TSWWSYY and CDR2 QGS. The CDR3 consists of 26 residues. DNA of the CDR3: TGTGCTCTTGGGGAACCTCCTTTCCTACAGCTTCCTTTCTGGGGATACTGGACAAAGTACACCGATAAACTCATTTTT. It yields the protein CALGEPPFLQLPFWGYWTKYTDKLIF.

Details on this clone: This DNA translates differently at residue 8 from the TCRdb protein, which is that of a much larger clone; a read error is likely, and the protein shown is the DNA's own translation. Written as DNA, the CDR3 is TGTGCTCTTGGGGAACTTTCCCACTGGGGGAATAAACTCATCTTT. Translation: CALGELSHWGNKLIF. The gene calls are TRDV1 and TRDJ1, with TRDD3 identical over 9 bases. The ends lost 0 bases at V and 6 bases at J; junction bases unmatched: 5. This CDR3 spans 15 amino acids. CDR1 is TSWWSYY, CDR2 QGS, per germline.

With regard to this clone: TCRdb assigns this DNA the protein of a much larger clone, which departs from its translation at residue 6; this likely reflects a read error, and the protein shown comes from translating the DNA. The rearrangement links TRDV1 to TRDJ1; D may be TRDD3 (6 bases). V lost 4 bases and J 6 bases, leaving 27 bases between the germline ends. From germline, CDR1 is TSWWSYY and CDR2 QGS. The CDR3 totals 18 residues. CDR3 loop: CALGVRRVLRPGEYKLIF. CDR3 coding DNA: TGTGCTCTTGGGGTTAGACGGGTCCTAAGGCCGGGGGAGTATAAACTCATCTTT.

This clone was seen a handful of times. This DNA's translation and the protein TCRdb lists, from a much larger clone, do not match at residue 12, likely due to a read error; the protein shown is translated from the DNA. This sequence joins TRDV1 and TRDJ1, with D possibly being TRDD2 (8 bases). This CDR3 has 21 residues. Germline-derived CDR1 and CDR2 are TSWWSYY and QGS. Trimming removed 2 bases from V and 0 bases from J, with 28 bases in between. CDR3 protein: CALGEYGLPTEMLGDTDKLIF. DNA of the CDR3: TGTGCTCTTGGGGAATATGGTCTTCCTACAGAAATGCTGGGGGACACCGATAAACTCATCTTT.

This clone was counted at least ten times. The protein that TCRdb holds for this DNA derives from a much larger clone and differs from the translated DNA at residue 6, which likely indicates a read error; the protein shown here is translated from the DNA. The chain couples TRDV1 to TRDJ1; D possibly corresponds to TRDD3 (6 bases). The CDR3 consists of 15 residues. The germline CDR1 and CDR2 sequences are TSWWSYY and QGS. V was pared by 9 bases and J by 7 bases, with 24 bases between. The CDR3 DNA sequence: TGTGCTCTAGTACAGCACTGGGTCCCCGGGTCTAAACTCATCTTT. This encodes CALVQHWVPGSKLIF.

For this clone: The TCRdb protein comes from a much larger clone and disagrees with this DNA's translation at residue 13, likely due to a read error; the protein given here is derived from the DNA. The CDR3 DNA reads TGTGCTCTTGGGGAACTTGTGGATCCTACAGGGGGACACAAAAAGTACACCGATAAACTCATCTTT. Its translation: CALGELVDPTGGHKKYTDKLIF. This chain links TRDV1 with TRDJ1; D possibly matches TRDD2 or TRDD3 (6 bases each). The CDR3 is 22 amino acids. CDR1 and CDR2 (germline): TSWWSYY, QGS. V lost 0 bases to trimming and J lost 0 bases, with 29 bases between them.

As to this clone: A far larger clone lies a single base away; this is likely a read error. Other DNA sequences in this sample translate to the same CDR3. This rearrangement joins TRDV1 to TRDJ1; the D gene is possibly TRDD3 (6 bases). Germline CDR1 and CDR2: TSWWSYY and QGS. CDR3 length: 18 residues. The V and J ends lost 4 bases and 6 bases respectively, with 27 bases between them. DNA of the CDR3: TGTGCTCTTGGGGTTAAACGGGTCCTGAGGCCGGGGGAGTATAAACTCATCTTT. Its protein product is CALGVKRVLRPGEYKLIF.

Points on this clone: TCRdb shows a much larger clone's protein in place of this DNA's translation, and the two differ at residue 6, likely through a read error; the protein shown is translated from the DNA. V usage is TRDV3 and J usage is TRDJ1, with 11 bases aligning to TRDD3. With V trimmed by 3 bases and J by 2 bases, 11 bases remained unmatched. CDR1 is TVYSNPD, CDR2 GDNSRS, per germline (reference sequence). The length of the CDR3 is 16 residues. For the CDR3, the DNA is TGTGCCTTCCCAGGGGTCCTGGGGGATACAACCGATAAACTCATCTTT. It yields the protein CAFPGVLGDTTDKLIF.

About this clone: This is likely an artifact of a read error, given a far larger clone one base away. The DNA is left out, because the CDR3 cannot be placed on it with certainty; the CDR3 is given as TCRdb lists it. The chain combines TRAV29/DV5 with TRDJ3; the DNA was not used to check the table's D call, TRDD3. The CDR3 is 20 amino acids long, termini counted. The germline CDR1 and CDR2 sequences are NSMFDY and ISSIKDK. CDR3 sequence reads: CSVLLCSTLDTPWDTRQMFF.

Only a few counts were recorded for this clone. The protein that TCRdb holds for this DNA derives from a much larger clone and differs from the translated DNA at residue 6, which likely indicates a read error; the protein shown here is translated from the DNA. This rearrangement joins TRDV1 to TRDJ1; a possible D gene is TRDD2 (7 bases). This CDR3 has 18 amino acids. Trimming left V 5 bases short and J 2 bases short, with 24 bases between. Germline CDR1 reads TSWWSYY; CDR2 reads QGS. In DNA form, the CDR3 reads TGTGCTCTTGGGAGTAAGCTTCCTAGGGGTCTGGGGACCGATAAACTCATCTTT. It yields the protein CALGSKLPRGLGTDKLIF.

Worth noting for this clone: The translation of this DNA and the TCRdb protein of a much larger clone differ at residue 13, probably owing to a read error; the protein shown here is translated from the DNA. V is TRDV1 and J is TRDJ1, with D maybe TRDD3 (5 bases). CDR1 is TSWWSYY, CDR2 QGS, per germline. This CDR3 contains 16 residues. The CDR3 sequence is CALGEPFPRVKDRLIF. The CDR3 coding sequence is TGTGCTCTTGGGGAACCTTTTCCCCGAGTAAAGGATAGACTCATCTTT.

With regard to this clone: TCRdb's protein, taken from a much larger clone, differs from this DNA's translation at residue 10, likely owing to a read error; the protein displayed comes from the DNA. The chain is built from TRDV1 and TRDJ1; D uncertain. CDR1 is TSWWSYY and CDR2 is QGS in the germline V gene. The CDR3 has 18 residues. Trimming removed 0 bases from V and 0 bases from J, with 17 bases in between. As DNA, the CDR3 is TGTGCTCTTGGGGAACTAGTATTCTCGTTCCCCCACACCGATAAACTCATCTTT. Translation: CALGELVFSFPHTDKLIF.

In the case of this clone: The amino acid sequence in TCRdb belongs to a much larger clone and departs from this DNA's translation at residues 4 and 12, likely a sequencing read error; the sequence shown is translated from the DNA. V gene TRDV2 combines with J gene TRDJ1, with D possibly being TRDD3 (5 bases). Germline CDR1 and CDR2: GEAIGNYY and EKD. This CDR3 is 15 amino acids long. In DNA, the CDR3 is TGTGCCTGTGGCACCGCTGGGCCTCACACCGATAGACTCATCTTT. The encoded protein is CACGTAGPHTDRLIF.

Remarks on this clone: A far larger clone is only one base removed, so a read error is likely. The identical CDR3 is also encoded by other nucleotide sequences in the sample. The chain recombines TRDV2 with TRDJ1; 11 nucleotides agree with TRDD3. V lost 1 base to trimming and J lost 2 bases; unmatched junction nucleotides: 5. From germline, CDR1 is GEAIGNYY and CDR2 EKD. The CDR3 length is 16 residues. The CDR3 nucleotides read TGTGCCTGTGACACTGTGGGGGATACGAGGACCGATAAACTCATCTTT. The encoded protein is CACDTVGDTRTDKLIF.

Of note for this clone: This DNA translates differently at residue 8 from the TCRdb protein, which is that of a much larger clone; a read error is likely, and the protein shown is the DNA's own translation. V gene TRDV1 combines with J gene TRDJ1; no firm D call. In germline, CDR1 is TSWWSYY, CDR2 QGS. V shed 2 bases and J shed 0 bases, with 25 bases lying between them. CDR3 size: 20 residues. CDR3 sequence reads: CALGERLEGPSGPYTDKLIF. The CDR3 coding sequence is TGTGCTCTTGGGGAAAGGCTCGAGGGGCCCTCGGGGCCTTACACCGATAAACTCATCTTT.

In the case of this clone: A far larger clone is just one base off, so this is likely a read error. This same CDR3 is encoded by further DNA sequences in the sample. The chain joins TRDV1 to TRDJ1; 9 bases match TRDD3. CDR3 length equals 22 residues. Germline CDR1 TSWWSYY, CDR2 QGS. J lost 0 bases, V lost 0 bases, and 20 bases had no gene match. CDR3 loop: CALGELVDPTGGYKKYTDKLIF. CDR3 DNA sequence: TGTGCTCTTGGGGAACTTGTAGATCCTACAGGGGGATACAAAAAGTACACCGATAAACTCATCTTT.

On this clone itself: The amino acid sequence in TCRdb belongs to a much larger clone and departs from this DNA's translation at residue 16, likely a sequencing read error; the sequence shown is translated from the DNA. V is TRDV3 and J is TRDJ1; 11 positions agree with TRDD3. The CDR3 spans 19 residues. Germline V gene sequence: CDR1 TVYSNPD, CDR2 GDNSRS (reference sequence). As DNA, the CDR3 is TGTGCCGTGAGGCCTTCCCGTGACGGCTGGGGGATACTAGCCGATGAACTCATCTTT. Translating it yields CAVRPSRDGWGILADELIF. The entire variable domain, with the rest obtained from reference TRDV3 and TRDJ1, is as follows: CDKVTQSSPDQTVASGSEVVLLCTYDTVYSNPDLFWYRIRPDYSFQFVFYGDNSRSEGADFTQGRFSVKHILTQKAFHLVISPVRTEDSATYYCAVRPSRDGWGILADELIFGKGTRVTVEP.

With regard to this clone: With a far larger clone one base away, a read error is the likely cause. The same CDR3 is also encoded by other DNA sequences in this sample. Here the CDR3 reads CALGELSYWGNKLIF. The CDR3 bases are TGTGCTCTTGGGGAACTATCCTACTGGGGGAATAAACTCATCTTT. This chain joins TRDV1 and TRDJ1; 9 bases are a match to TRDD3. Per the germline V gene, CDR1 is TSWWSYY and CDR2 is QGS. The V gene end was trimmed by 0 bases and the J gene end by 6 bases; junction bases not matched to a gene: 5. CDR3 length: 15 amino acids.

Remarks on this clone: A far bigger clonotype differs at one base, so this is likely a read error. Other nucleotide sequences from this sample produce the same CDR3. V usage is TRDV2 and J usage is TRDJ1, with no clear D. The V gene lost 0 bases and the J gene lost 0 bases, with 10 bases spanning the gap. The germline V gene encodes CDR1 GEAIGNYY and CDR2 EKD. The CDR3 spans 15 residues. The CDR3 loop is CACDTAGPHTDKLIF. As DNA, the CDR3 is TGTGCCTGTGACACCGCTGGACCTCACACCGATAAACTCATCTTT.

This clone came up a few times. The TCRdb protein comes from a much larger clone and disagrees with this DNA's translation at residue 19, likely due to a read error; the protein given here is derived from the DNA. This sequence joins TRDV1 and TRDJ1, with TRDD3 matching over 8 bases. The ends lost 0 bases at V and 7 bases at J; junction bases unmatched: 31. The CDR3 is made up of 23 amino acids. CDR1 and CDR2 (germline): TSWWSYY, QGS. CDR3 amino acids: CALGELSRRSLYLTGGLGRKLIF. In DNA form, the CDR3 reads TGTGCTCTTGGGGAACTAAGCAGGCGATCCCTTTACCTTACTGGGGGTTTAGGCCGTAAACTCATCTTT.

A note on this clone: A read error likely explains why the TCRdb protein, taken from a much larger clone, differs from this DNA's translation at residue 11; the protein shown is translated from the DNA. The chain carries TRDV1 and TRDJ3; 7 bases are shared with TRDD3. This CDR3 contains 17 residues. The V gene's germline CDR1 is TSWWSYY and CDR2 QGS. This CDR3 reads CALCGSWGDWGTRQMFF. The DNA of the CDR3 is TGTGCTCTTTGTGGTTCCTGGGGGGACTGGGGCACCCGACAGATGTTTTTC.

A few counts support this clone. A far larger clone is one base from this, pointing to a likely read error. The same CDR3 also results from other DNA sequences found in this sample. The chain recombines TRDV1 with TRDJ1; TRDD3 agrees at 8 bases. The V gene end was trimmed by 3 bases and the J gene end by 1 base; junction bases not matched to a gene: 10. The CDR3 is made up of 17 amino acids. Germline V gene sequence: CDR1 TSWWSYY, CDR2 QGS. CDR3 sequence reads: CALGELRGGIRTDKLIF. The DNA for the CDR3 is TGTGCTCTTGGGGAGCTCCGAGGCGGGATACGCACCGATAAACTCATCTTT.

About this clone: A far larger clone is just one base off, so this is likely a read error. The same CDR3 is also encoded by other DNA sequences in this sample. This sequence joins TRDV1 and TRDJ1; D gene uncertain. Germline V lookup: CDR1 TSWWSYY, CDR2 QGS. The CDR3 sequence is 21 residues long. CDR3 bases: TGTGCTCTTGGGGAAGGTCCCCTTTATCGACCCGTACACCCGAAGTTCGATAAACTCATTTTT. It encodes CALGEGPLYRPVHPKFDKLIF.

In its sample, this clone ranks as medium-sized (0.01 to 0.1%). Other DNA sequences in the same sample also yield this CDR3. The V and J genes are TRDV1 and TRDJ1; 9 bases are shared with TRDD3. Trimming at V came to 0 bases and at J to 0 bases, leaving 20 bases not matched to a gene. CDR3 length: 22 residues. Germline V gene lookup returns CDR1 TSWWSYY and CDR2 QGS. The CDR3 coding sequence is TGTGCTCTTGGGGAACTTGTGGATCCTACAGGGGGATACAAAAAGTACACCGATAAACTCATCTTT. Amino acid sequence: CALGELVDPTGGYKKYTDKLIF.

On this clone itself: This DNA's translation differs at residue 5 from TCRdb's protein, which comes from a much larger clone; a read error is likely, and the protein shown is translated from the DNA. The chain is built from TRDV3 and TRDJ1; TRDD3 matches at 11 bases. J gave up 2 bases and V 3 bases, and 11 bases lay outside the gene matches. Per the germline V gene, CDR1 is TVYSNPD and CDR2 is GDNSRS (reference sequence). The CDR3 sequence is 16 residues long. CDR3 sequence: CAFPEGLGDTTDKLIF. Written as DNA, the CDR3 is TGTGCCTTCCCAGAGGGCCTGGGGGATACAACCGATAAACTCATCTTT.

Relative to its sample, this clone is large. Other nucleotide sequences from this sample produce the same CDR3. This chain uses TRDV1 with TRDJ1, with 8 bases aligning to TRDD3. V trimming: 0 bases; J trimming: 6 bases; junction bases outside the gene matches: 30. The CDR3 is 23 residues long. Per germline, CDR1 TSWWSYY and CDR2 QGS. The CDR3 protein is CALGELSRRSLYLTGGLGHKLIF. The CDR3 bases are TGTGCTCTTGGGGAACTAAGCAGGCGATCCCTTTACCTTACTGGGGGTTTAGGCCATAAACTCATCTTT.